This T cell receptor (beta chain) was observed in a study of T cell changes during pregnancy in multiple sclerosis. Germline CDR1 is SQVTM and CDR2 is ANQGSEA. The CDR3 is 13 residues long. Trimming stripped 6 bases from V and 3 bases from J, with 14 bases between. Clones were read by immunoSEQ multiplex PCR, and TCRdb kept only the in-frame ones, dropping some. The sample holds tens of thousands of clones; more than 85% are singletons and the top ten take roughly 1.4%. The clonotype comes from a female donor with multiple sclerosis, enrolled in a pregnancy study. The chain joins TRBV29-1 to TRBJ1-2; possibly TRBD1 for D (5 bases). The sample in question was peripheral blood, obtained in the first trimester of pregnancy. CDR3 nucleotide sequence: TGCAGCGTGAGATCGACAGATTACTATGGCTACACCTTC. It codes for CSVRSTDYYGYTF.